Detailed here is one TCR beta chain. Its antigen is still unknown. Profiling relied on immunoSEQ multiplex PCR, and the TCRdb table lists in-frame clones only, not all of them. The sample yields 45,000 to 55,000 clones, about 88% seen once. These data belong to a study of OX40 agonist ivuxolimab in advanced cancers. Across the study: Aged roughly 23 to 85 with a mean of approximately 57 years, they were around 85% male. Checkpoint inhibitors had been given previously to around 38% of patients.

The CDR3 contains 15 residues. Per germline, CDR1 LNHNV and CDR2 YYDKDF (reference sequence). V lost 3 bases and J lost 6, with 14 bases in between. General study points: At 0.1 to 3.0 mg/kg and by week 6, clonal expansion occurred in CD4+ and CD8+ blood T cells.

The study sampled blood at baseline, cycle 4 day 1, and cycle 7 day 1. J is TRBJ1-4 and V is TRBV15; D may be TRBD1 (5 bases). The receptor was isolated from an adult with an advanced solid tumor such as melanoma, head and neck, liver or kidney cancer. The sample was CD4+ or CD8+ T cells sorted from blood, taken in a trial of the OX40 agonist ivuxolimab. The CDR3 reads CATSRVQGLDEKLFF. For the CDR3, the DNA is TGTGCCACCAGCAGGGTTCAGGGCTTGGATGAAAAACTGTTTTTT.